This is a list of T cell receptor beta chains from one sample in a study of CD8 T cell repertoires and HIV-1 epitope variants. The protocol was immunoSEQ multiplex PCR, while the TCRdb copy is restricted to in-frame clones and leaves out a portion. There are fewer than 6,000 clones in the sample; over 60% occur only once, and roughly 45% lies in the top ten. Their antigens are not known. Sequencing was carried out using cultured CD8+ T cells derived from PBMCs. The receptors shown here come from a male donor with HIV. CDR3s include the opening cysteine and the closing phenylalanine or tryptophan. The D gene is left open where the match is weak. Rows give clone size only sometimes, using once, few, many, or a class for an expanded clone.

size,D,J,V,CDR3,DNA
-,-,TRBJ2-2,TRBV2,CASSEWVAGELFF,TGTGCCAGCAGTGAATGGGTTGCCGGGGAGCTGTTTTTT
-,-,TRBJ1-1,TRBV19,CASSIDRTPEAFF,TGTGCCAGTAGTATAGACCGGACACCTGAAGCTTTCTTT
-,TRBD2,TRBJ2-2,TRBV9,CASSVAYPGGHTGELFF,TGTGCCAGCAGCGTAGCATATCCGGGGGGGCACACCGGGGAGCTGTTTTTT
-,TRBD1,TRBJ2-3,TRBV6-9,CASRDSDRGQGDTQYF,TGTGCCAGCAGGGACTCGGACAGGGGGCAGGGAGATACGCAGTATTTT
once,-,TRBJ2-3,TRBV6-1,CASSDPRGWTDTQYF,TGTGCCAGCAGTGACCCAAGGGGGTGGACAGATACGCAGTATTTT
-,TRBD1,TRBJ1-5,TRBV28,CASSLTGPNQPQHF,TGTGCCAGCAGTCTGACAGGGCCTAATCAGCCCCAGCATTTT
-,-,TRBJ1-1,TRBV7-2,CASTPTSGDWRTEAFF,TGTGCCAGCACACCTACGTCGGGGGATTGGCGCACTGAAGCTTTCTTT
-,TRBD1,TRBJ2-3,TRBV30,CAWSVGQGATDTQYF,TGTGCCTGGAGTGTAGGGCAGGGGGCGACAGATACGCAGTATTTT
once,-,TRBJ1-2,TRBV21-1,CASSKWVGVWIKRNYGYTF,TGTGCCAGCAGCAAATGGGTGGGTGTTTGGATAAAGAGGAACTATGGCTACACCTTC
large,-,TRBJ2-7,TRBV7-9,CASSLRAGEQYF,TGTGCCAGCAGCTTACGAGCGGGCGAGCAGTACTTC
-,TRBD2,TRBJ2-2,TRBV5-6,CASSRYSGLNTGELFF,TGTGCCAGCAGCCGTTATAGCGGGCTCAACACCGGGGAGCTGTTTTTT
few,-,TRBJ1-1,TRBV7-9,CASSLVQGEAFF,TGTGCCAGCAGCTTAGTGCAGGGGGAAGCTTTCTTT
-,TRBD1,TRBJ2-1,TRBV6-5,CASSYSTGVYNEQFF,TGTGCCAGCAGTTACTCGACAGGGGTCTACAATGAGCAGTTCTTC
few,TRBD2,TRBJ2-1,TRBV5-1,CASSWERGSYNEQFF,TGCGCCAGCAGCTGGGAGCGGGGCTCCTACAATGAGCAGTTCTTC
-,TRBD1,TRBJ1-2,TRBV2,CASSEGQGFNYGYTF,TGTGCCAGCAGTGAGGGACAGGGCTTTAACTATGGCTACACCTTC
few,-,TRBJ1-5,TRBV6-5,CASSTYRDSNQPQHF,TGTGCCAGCAGTACCTACAGGGATAGCAATCAGCCCCAGCATTTT
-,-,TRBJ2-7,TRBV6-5,CASSYSILYEQYF,TGTGCCAGCAGTTACTCGATCCTCTACGAGCAGTACTTC
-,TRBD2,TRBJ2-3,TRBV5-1,CASSQFPPGLAGSSTDTQYF,TGCGCCAGCAGCCAATTTCCCCCGGGACTAGCGGGATCCTCCACAGATACGCAGTATTTT
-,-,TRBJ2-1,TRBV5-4,CASSLGQYNEQFF,TGTGCCAGCAGCTTGGGACAGTACAATGAGCAGTTCTTC
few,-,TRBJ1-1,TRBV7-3,CASSLMDSPNTEAFF,TGTGCCAGCAGCCTTATGGACAGTCCGAACACTGAAGCTTTCTTT
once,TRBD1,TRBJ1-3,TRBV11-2,CASRLTGTGSGNTIYF,TGTGCCAGCAGACTAACCGGGACAGGGTCTGGAAACACCATATATTTT
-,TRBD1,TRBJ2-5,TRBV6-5,CASSRGQAETQYF,TGTGCCAGCAGTAGAGGACAGGCGGAGACCCAGTACTTC
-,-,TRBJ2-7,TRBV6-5,CASSEGAGPYEQYF,TGTGCCAGCAGTGAAGGAGCAGGTCCCTACGAGCAGTACTTC
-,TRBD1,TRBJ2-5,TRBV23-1,CASSQKDRVGETQYF,TGCGCCAGCAGCCAAAAAGACAGGGTGGGTGAGACCCAGTACTTC
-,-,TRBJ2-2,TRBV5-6,CASSLNWWETGELFF,TGTGCCAGCAGCTTGAATTGGTGGGAAACCGGGGAGCTGTTTTTT